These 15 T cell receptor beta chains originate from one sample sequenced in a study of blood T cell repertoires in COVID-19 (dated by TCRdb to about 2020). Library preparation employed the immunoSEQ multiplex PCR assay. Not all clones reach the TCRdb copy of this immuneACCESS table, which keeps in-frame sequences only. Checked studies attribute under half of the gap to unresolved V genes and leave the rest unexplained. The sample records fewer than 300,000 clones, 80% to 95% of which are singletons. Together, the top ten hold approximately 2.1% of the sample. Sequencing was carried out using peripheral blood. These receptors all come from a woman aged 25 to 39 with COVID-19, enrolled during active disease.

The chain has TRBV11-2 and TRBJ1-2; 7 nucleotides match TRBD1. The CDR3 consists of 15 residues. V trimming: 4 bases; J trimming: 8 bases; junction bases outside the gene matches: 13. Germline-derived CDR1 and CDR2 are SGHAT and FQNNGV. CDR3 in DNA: TGTGCCAGCAGCTCGGCCGGGCGCACAGGGGAAGGCTACACCTTC. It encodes CASSSAGRTGEGYTF.

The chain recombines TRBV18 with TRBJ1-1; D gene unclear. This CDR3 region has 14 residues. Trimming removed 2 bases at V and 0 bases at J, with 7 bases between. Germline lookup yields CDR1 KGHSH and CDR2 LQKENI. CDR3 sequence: CASSPGGMNTEAFF. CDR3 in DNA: TGTGCCAGCTCACCAGGAGGGATGAACACTGAAGCTTTCTTT.

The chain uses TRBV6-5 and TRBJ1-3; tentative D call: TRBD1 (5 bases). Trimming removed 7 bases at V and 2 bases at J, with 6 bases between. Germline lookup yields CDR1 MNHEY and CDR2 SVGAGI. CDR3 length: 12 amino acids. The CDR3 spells CASTTAGNTIYF. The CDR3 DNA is TGTGCCAGCACGACAGCTGGAAACACCATATATTTT.

CDR3 DNA: TGTGCCACTGGACAGGGGGCGAACTATGGCTACACCTTC. Its protein product is CATGQGANYGYTF. The chain employs TRBV6-5 and TRBJ1-2; TRBD1 matches at 11 bases. Germline assignment: CDR1 MNHEY and CDR2 SVGAGI. CDR3 length equals 13 residues. V lost 10 bases and J lost 2; bases outside the gene matches: 3.

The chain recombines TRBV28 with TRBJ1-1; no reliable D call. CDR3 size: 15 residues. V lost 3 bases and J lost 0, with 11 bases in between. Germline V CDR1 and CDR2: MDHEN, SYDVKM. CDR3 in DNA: TGTGCCAGCAGTTTTGCCAGGCTCATGAACACTGAAGCTTTCTTT. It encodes CASSFARLMNTEAFF.

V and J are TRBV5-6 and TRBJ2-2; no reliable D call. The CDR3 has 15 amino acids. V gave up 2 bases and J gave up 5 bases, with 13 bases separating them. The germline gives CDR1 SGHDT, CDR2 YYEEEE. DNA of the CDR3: TGTGCCAGCAGCTTAGGTGGGCTCGATACCGGGGAGCTGTTTTTT. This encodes CASSLGGLDTGELFF.

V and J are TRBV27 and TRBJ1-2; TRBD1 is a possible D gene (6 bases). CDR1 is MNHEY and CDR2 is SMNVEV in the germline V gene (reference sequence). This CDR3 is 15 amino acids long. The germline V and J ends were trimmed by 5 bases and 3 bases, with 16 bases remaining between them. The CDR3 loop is CASSPTGTRDYGYTF. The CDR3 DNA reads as TGTGCCAGCAGTCCTACAGGGACCAGGGACTATGGCTACACCTTC.

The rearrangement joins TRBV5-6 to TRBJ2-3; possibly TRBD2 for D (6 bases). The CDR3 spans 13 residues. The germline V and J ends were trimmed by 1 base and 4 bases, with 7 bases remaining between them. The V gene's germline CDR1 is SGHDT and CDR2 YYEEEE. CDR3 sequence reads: CASSLPGADTQYF. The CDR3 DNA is TGTGCCAGCAGCTTGCCGGGAGCAGATACGCAGTATTTT. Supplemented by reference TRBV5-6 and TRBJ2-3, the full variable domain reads DAGVTQSPTHLIKTRGQQVTLRCSPKSGHDTVSWYQQALGQGPQFIFQYYEEEERQRGNFPDRFSGHQFPNYSSELNVNALLLGDSALYLCASSLPGADTQYFGPGTRLTVL.

The CDR3 coding sequence is TGTGCCAGCAGTTTATTTGCGGGCGCTACCTACGAGCAGTACTTC. Translating gives CASSLFAGATYEQYF. The chain couples TRBV27 to TRBJ2-7; perhaps TRBD2 as D (5 bases). In germline, CDR1 is MNHEY, CDR2 SMNVEV (reference sequence). V dropped 1 base and J dropped 2 bases, with 12 bases sitting between them. The CDR3 totals 15 residues.

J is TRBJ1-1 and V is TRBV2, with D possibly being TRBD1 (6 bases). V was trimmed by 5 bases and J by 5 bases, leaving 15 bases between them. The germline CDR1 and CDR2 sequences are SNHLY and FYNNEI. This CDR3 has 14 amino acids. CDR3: CASSLAGAGTEAFF. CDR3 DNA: TGTGCCAGCAGTCTTGCGGGGGCCGGTACTGAAGCTTTCTTT.

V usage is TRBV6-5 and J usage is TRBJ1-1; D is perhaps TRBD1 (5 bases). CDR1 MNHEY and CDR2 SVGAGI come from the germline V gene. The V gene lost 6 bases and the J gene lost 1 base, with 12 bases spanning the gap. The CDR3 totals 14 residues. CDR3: CASSPLRGNTEAFF. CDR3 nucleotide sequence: TGTGCCAGCAGCCCACTAAGGGGGAACACTGAAGCTTTCTTT.

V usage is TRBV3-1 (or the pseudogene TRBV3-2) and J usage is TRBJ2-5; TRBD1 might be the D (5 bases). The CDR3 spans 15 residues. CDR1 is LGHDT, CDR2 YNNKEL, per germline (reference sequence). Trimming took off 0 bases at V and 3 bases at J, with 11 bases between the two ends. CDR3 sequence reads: CASSQDIGREETQYF. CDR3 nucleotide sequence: TGTGCCAGCAGCCAAGATATCGGCAGGGAAGAGACCCAGTACTTC.

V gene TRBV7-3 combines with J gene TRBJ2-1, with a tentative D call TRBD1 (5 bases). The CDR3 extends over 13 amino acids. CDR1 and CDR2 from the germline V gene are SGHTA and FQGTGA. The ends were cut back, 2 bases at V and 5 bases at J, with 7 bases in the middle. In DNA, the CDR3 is TGTGCCAGCAGCTTAGCCAGGGACAATGAGCAGTTCTTC. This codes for CASSLARDNEQFF.

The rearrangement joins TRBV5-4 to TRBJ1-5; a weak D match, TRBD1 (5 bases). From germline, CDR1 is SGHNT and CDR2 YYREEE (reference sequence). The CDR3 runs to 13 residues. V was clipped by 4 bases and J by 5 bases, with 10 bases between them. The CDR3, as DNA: TGTGCCAGCAGCCAGGGCGAATATCAGCCCCAGCATTTT. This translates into CASSQGEYQPQHF.

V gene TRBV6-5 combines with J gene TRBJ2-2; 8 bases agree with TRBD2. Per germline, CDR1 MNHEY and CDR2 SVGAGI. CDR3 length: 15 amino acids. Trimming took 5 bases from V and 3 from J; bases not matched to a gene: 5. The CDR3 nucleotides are TGTGCCAGCAGTCAGTTAGCGGGATACACCGGGGAGCTGTTTTTT. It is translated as CASSQLAGYTGELFF.